These 20 T cell receptor beta chains were all obtained from the same sample, sequenced in a study of control samples from healthy donors and cancer patients. Produced via immunoSEQ multiplex PCR; TCRdb's table is partial and in-frame only. The profile shows 85,000 to 100,000 clones, about 92% of them singletons. Material: blood. Every receptor here comes from a man aged 18 to 29 in good health.

The V and J genes are TRBV6-4 and TRBJ2-2; D unclear. The CDR3 spans 13 residues. The ends were cut back, 2 bases at V and 1 base at J, with 2 bases in the middle. Per germline, CDR1 MRHNA and CDR2 SNTAGT. CDR3 DNA: TGTGCCAGCAGTGACGGGAACACCGGGGAGCTGTTTTTT. This gives the protein CASSDGNTGELFF.

This chain connects TRBV3-1 (or the pseudogene TRBV3-2) to TRBJ2-1, with D possibly being TRBD1 (6 bases). CDR1 and CDR2 from the germline V gene are LGHDT and YNNKEL (reference sequence). V gave up 6 bases and J gave up 8 bases, with 11 bases separating them. The CDR3 covers 12 residues. The CDR3 loop is CASSTGPHEQFF. In DNA, the CDR3 is TGTGCCAGCAGTACAGGGCCCCATGAGCAGTTCTTC.

The V call is TRBV6-6, the J call TRBJ2-5; possible D gene TRBD1, 5 bases. Trimming removed 7 bases at V and 5 bases at J, with 20 bases between. In germline, CDR1 is MNHNY, CDR2 SVGAGI (reference sequence). This CDR3 has 15 amino acids. In nucleotides, the CDR3 is TGTGCCAGCAATAATCCGTGGGGCAGTCGGGAGACCCAGTACTTC. It translates to CASNNPWGSRETQYF.

The chain uses TRBV7-2 and TRBJ2-1; TRBD2 might be the D (5 bases). The ends were cut back, 6 bases at V and 4 bases at J, with 10 bases in the middle. The CDR3 length is 13 residues. Germline V CDR1 and CDR2: SGHTA, FQGNSA. In DNA, the CDR3 is TGTGCCAGCAGGGACTCACCTTACAATGAGCAGTTCTTC. This encodes CASRDSPYNEQFF.

The chain joins TRBV7-9 to TRBJ1-1, with unresolved D. The CDR3 consists of 13 residues. Trimming removed 5 bases from V and 1 base from J, with 8 bases in between. CDR1 and CDR2 from the germline V gene are SEHNR and FQNEAQ (reference sequence). The chain's CDR3 is CASSPPSNTEAFF. The DNA of the CDR3 is TGTGCCAGCAGCCCTCCATCGAACACTGAAGCTTTCTTT.

The rearrangement joins TRBV15 to TRBJ2-7; D is perhaps TRBD1 (6 bases). The V gene lost 0 bases and the J gene lost 2 bases, with 11 bases spanning the gap. Germline CDR1 reads LNHNV; CDR2 reads YYDKDF (reference sequence). The CDR3 sequence is 15 residues long. The CDR3 bases are TGTGCCACCAGCAGAGAGACGGACAGCACCTACGAGCAGTACTTC. Amino acids: CATSRETDSTYEQYF.

The chain joins TRBV19 to TRBJ2-1; D remains ambiguous. In germline, CDR1 is LNHDA, CDR2 SQIVND (reference sequence). V was pared by 5 bases and J by 4 bases, with 15 bases between. CDR3 length equals 15 residues. The CDR3 nucleotides are TGTGCCAGTAGTCCTACCCTCAACTATTACAATGAGCAGTTCTTC. Encoded protein: CASSPTLNYYNEQFF.

This rearrangement joins TRBV4-2 to TRBJ2-2, with D possibly being TRBD2 (7 bases). The CDR3 totals 16 residues. V was cut by 0 bases and J by 7 bases, with 15 bases left in between. The germline CDR1 and CDR2 sequences are LGHNA and YNFKEQ. The CDR3 reads CASSQDGGGGSGELFF. The CDR3 region has the DNA TGTGCCAGCAGCCAAGATGGGGGGGGCGGCAGCGGGGAGCTGTTTTTT.

The chain uses TRBV19 and TRBJ2-1; 12 bases fit TRBD2. The CDR3 is made up of 16 amino acids. V lost 5 bases, J lost 9 bases, and 11 bases stayed unmatched. Per the germline V gene, CDR1 is LNHDA and CDR2 is SQIVND (reference sequence). The CDR3 nucleotides read TGTGCCAGTAGTGCCAGACTAGCGGGAGAGTTGGGTGAGCAGTTCTTC. This codes for CASSARLAGELGEQFF.

The chain uses TRBV5-1 and TRBJ1-1; D not resolved. CDR3 length equals 14 residues. With 0 bases removed from V and 0 bases from J, the gap between germline ends came to 6 bases. Germline CDR1 is SGHRS and CDR2 is YFSETQ. The CDR3 here is CASSLDGVNTEAFF. The CDR3 nucleotides read TGCGCCAGCAGCTTGGACGGGGTGAACACTGAAGCTTTCTTT.

The CDR3 nucleotides read TGTGCCAGCAGCTACGGACAGGCGGTCATTCAGTACTTC. This translates into CASSYGQAVIQYF. V is TRBV11-1 and J is TRBJ2-4; 7 bases fit TRBD1. The CDR3 contains 13 residues. Germline V gene lookup returns CDR1 SGHAT and CDR2 FQDESV (reference sequence). J lost 9 bases, V lost 4 bases, and 6 bases had no gene match.

The chain is built from TRBV3-1 (or the pseudogene TRBV3-2) and TRBJ1-1; D uncertain. The CDR3 is made up of 14 amino acids. The ends were cut back, 1 base at V and 1 base at J, with 7 bases in the middle. Germline values: CDR1 LGHDT, CDR2 YNNKEL (reference sequence). As DNA, the CDR3 is TGTGCCAGCAGCCAAGTAGATAAGAACACTGAAGCTTTCTTT. This gives the protein CASSQVDKNTEAFF.

The CDR3 region has the DNA TGCGCCAGCAGCTTGTGGACAGGGGGGAACACTGAAGCTTTCTTT. Its protein product is CASSLWTGGNTEAFF. The J gene is TRBJ1-1, the V gene TRBV5-1; 10 nucleotides align to TRBD1. J lost 1 base, V lost 1 base, and 1 base had no gene match. The CDR3 is 15 residues long. Germline CDR1 and CDR2: SGHRS and YFSETQ.

The chain recombines TRBV14 with TRBJ2-5; unclear D gene. CDR3 size: 12 residues. V dropped 0 bases and J dropped 6 bases, with 5 bases sitting between them. The germline V gene has CDR1 SGHDN and CDR2 FVKESK. The CDR3 bases are TGTGCCAGCAGCCAAGATTGGCAGACCCAGTACTTC. Translation gives CASSQDWQTQYF.

The chain links TRBV5-8 to TRBJ1-2; D gene unclear. The V end was cut by 0 bases, the J end by 11 bases, with 14 bases between. The CDR3 runs 13 residues. Germline V gene sequence: CDR1 SGHTS, CDR2 YDEGEE. The CDR3 sequence is CASSLGVLEVYTF. In nucleotides, the CDR3 is TGTGCCAGCAGCTTGGGGGTCCTGGAAGTTTACACCTTC.

The chain combines TRBV6-2 or TRBV6-3 with TRBJ1-2; D is undetermined. Trimming stripped 5 bases from V and 8 bases from J, with 18 bases between. The CDR3 runs 14 residues. Germline CDR1 is MNHEY and CDR2 is SVGEGT. CDR3 amino acids: CASSPPDIRRGYTF. The CDR3 DNA sequence: TGTGCCAGCAGTCCACCCGACATACGACGCGGCTACACCTTC.

V and J are TRBV5-5 and TRBJ1-1; D possibly corresponds to TRBD1 (5 bases). CDR3 length: 16 amino acids. Per the germline V gene, CDR1 is SGHKS and CDR2 is YYEKEE (reference sequence). The V end was cut by 5 bases, the J end by 2 bases, with 19 bases between. The CDR3 spells CASSSPTGGGNTEAFF. Written as DNA, the CDR3 is TGTGCCAGCAGTTCGCCCACAGGAGGAGGAAACACTGAAGCTTTCTTT.

The gene calls are TRBV11-2 and TRBJ1-3; D may be TRBD1 (6 bases). With 5 bases removed from V and 0 bases from J, the gap between germline ends came to 17 bases. CDR1 and CDR2 (germline): SGHAT, FQNNGV. The CDR3 totals 17 residues. The CDR3 reads CASSHRTVPSSGNTIYF. CDR3 nucleotide sequence: TGTGCCAGCAGCCATCGGACAGTTCCGAGCTCTGGAAACACCATATATTTT.

The chain employs TRBV7-2 and TRBJ1-3, with D possibly matching TRBD1 (5 bases). The CDR3 contains 18 residues. Germline CDR1 SGHTA, CDR2 FQGNSA. V was trimmed by 2 bases and J by 0 bases, leaving 17 bases between them. CDR3 coding DNA: TGTGCCAGCAGCTTAACAGTTCCGGACACGAGCTCTGGAAACACCATATATTTT. Protein product: CASSLTVPDTSSGNTIYF.

V gene TRBV3-1 (or the pseudogene TRBV3-2) combines with J gene TRBJ1-2; 7 positions agree with TRBD1. CDR1 and CDR2 from the germline V gene are LGHDT and YNNKEL (reference sequence). The CDR3 is 13 residues long. The junction had 1 base not matched to a gene; V was cut back by 4 bases and J by 2 bases. CDR3 residues: CASSLDRNYGYTF. Written as DNA, the CDR3 is TGTGCCAGCAGCCTGGACAGGAACTATGGCTACACCTTC.